This TCR beta chain emerged from a study of T cells in Graves' hyperthyroidism and ophthalmopathy. Broader study findings: Most clonotypes that expanded in the thyroid above 0.001 also showed up in blood.

Amplified TCR beta CDR3 regions came from RNA transcripts. In the first-round RT-PCR of the TCR CDR3, the HTBI primer set was used. TCRdb analysed the multiplex PCR reads with MiXCR anew, one entry per CDR3 protein. The data hold about 350,000 distinct CDR3 sequences, with approximately 14% observed a single time. This clonotype was counted between two and nine times. Its target is not known. This TCR was recovered from a woman aged 55 to 70 with Graves' ophthalmopathy. Sequencing used blood.

This CDR3 is CATSIGAGVGNEQFF. In DNA, the CDR3 is TGTGCCACCAGCATCGGAGCGGGAGTAGGCAATGAGCAGTTCTTC. The chain joins TRBV15 to TRBJ2-1; TRBD2 agrees at 8 bases. Germline V gene lookup returns CDR1 LNHNV and CDR2 YYDKDF (reference sequence). J lost 6 bases, V lost 4 bases, and 8 bases had no gene match. The CDR3 runs 15 residues.